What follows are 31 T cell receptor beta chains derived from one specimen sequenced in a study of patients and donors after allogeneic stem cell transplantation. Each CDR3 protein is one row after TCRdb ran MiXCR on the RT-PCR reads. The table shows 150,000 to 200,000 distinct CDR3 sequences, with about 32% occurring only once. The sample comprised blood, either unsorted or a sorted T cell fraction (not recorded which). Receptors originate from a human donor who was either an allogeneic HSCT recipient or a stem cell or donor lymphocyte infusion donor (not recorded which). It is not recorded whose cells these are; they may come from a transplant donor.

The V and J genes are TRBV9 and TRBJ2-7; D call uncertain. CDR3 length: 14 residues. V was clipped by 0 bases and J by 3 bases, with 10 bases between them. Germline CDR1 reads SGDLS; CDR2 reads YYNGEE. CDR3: CASSVALGDYEQYF. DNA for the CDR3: TGTGCCAGCAGCGTAGCCCTGGGCGACTACGAGCAGTACTTC.

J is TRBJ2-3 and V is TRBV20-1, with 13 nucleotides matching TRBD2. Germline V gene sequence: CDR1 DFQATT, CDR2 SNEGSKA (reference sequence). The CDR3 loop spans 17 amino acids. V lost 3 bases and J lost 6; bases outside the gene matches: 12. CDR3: CSASPISTSGRTDTQYF. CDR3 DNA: TGCAGTGCTAGCCCCATCTCGACTAGCGGGAGGACCGATACGCAGTATTTT.

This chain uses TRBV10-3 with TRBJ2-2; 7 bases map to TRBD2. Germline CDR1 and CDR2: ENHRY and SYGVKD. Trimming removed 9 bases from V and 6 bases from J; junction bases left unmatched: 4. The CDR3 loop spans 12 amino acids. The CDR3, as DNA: TGTGCCATAAGCGGGGTAGCCGGGGAGCTGTTTTTT. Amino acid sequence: CAISGVAGELFF.

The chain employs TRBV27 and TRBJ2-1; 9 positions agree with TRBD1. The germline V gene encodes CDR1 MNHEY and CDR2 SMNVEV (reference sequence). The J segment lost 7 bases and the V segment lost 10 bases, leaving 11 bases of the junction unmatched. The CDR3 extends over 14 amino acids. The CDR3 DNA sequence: TGTGCCACCGCCGGGACAGGGAATTTTAATGAGCAGTTCTTC. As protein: CATAGTGNFNEQFF.

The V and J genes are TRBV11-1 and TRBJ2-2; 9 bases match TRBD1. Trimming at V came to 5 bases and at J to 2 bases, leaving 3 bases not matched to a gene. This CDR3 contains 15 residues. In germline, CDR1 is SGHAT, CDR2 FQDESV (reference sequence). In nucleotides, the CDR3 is TGTGCCAGCAGCCCGGGACAGGGAAACACCGGGGAGCTGTTTTTT. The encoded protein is CASSPGQGNTGELFF.

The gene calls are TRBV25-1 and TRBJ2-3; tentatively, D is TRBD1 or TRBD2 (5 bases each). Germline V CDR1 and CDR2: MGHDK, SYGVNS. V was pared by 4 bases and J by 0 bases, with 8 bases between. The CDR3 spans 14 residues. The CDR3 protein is CASSGGDSTDTQYF. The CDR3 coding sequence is TGTGCCAGCAGTGGAGGGGACAGCACAGATACGCAGTATTTT.

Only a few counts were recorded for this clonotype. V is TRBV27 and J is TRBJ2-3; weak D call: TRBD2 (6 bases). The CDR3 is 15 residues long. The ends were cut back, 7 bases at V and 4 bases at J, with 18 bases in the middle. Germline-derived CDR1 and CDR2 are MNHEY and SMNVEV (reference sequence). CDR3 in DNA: TGTGCCAGCAATTGGAGGGTCGATAGGGCAGATACGCAGTATTTT. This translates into CASNWRVDRADTQYF.

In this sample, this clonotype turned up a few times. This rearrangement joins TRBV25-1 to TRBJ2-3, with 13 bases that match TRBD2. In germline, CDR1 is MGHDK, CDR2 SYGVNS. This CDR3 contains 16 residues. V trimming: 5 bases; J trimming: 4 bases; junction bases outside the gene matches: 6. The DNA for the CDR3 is TGTGCCAGCAGTCCACCGGGACTAGCGGGACCAGATACGCAGTATTTT. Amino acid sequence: CASSPPGLAGPDTQYF.

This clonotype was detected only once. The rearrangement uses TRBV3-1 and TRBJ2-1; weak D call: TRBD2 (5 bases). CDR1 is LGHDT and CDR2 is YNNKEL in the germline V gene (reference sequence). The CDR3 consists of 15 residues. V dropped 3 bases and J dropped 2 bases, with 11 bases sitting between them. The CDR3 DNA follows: TGTGCCAGCAGCCAGGGAGAACTCACCTACAATGAGCAGTTCTTC. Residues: CASSQGELTYNEQFF.

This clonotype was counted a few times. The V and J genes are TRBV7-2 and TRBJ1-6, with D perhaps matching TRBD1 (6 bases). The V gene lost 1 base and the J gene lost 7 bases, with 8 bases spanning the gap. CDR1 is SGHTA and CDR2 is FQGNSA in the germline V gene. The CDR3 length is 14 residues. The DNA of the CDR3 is TGTGCCAGCAGCTTAGGGACAGAAAATTCACCCCTCCACTTT. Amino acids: CASSLGTENSPLHF.

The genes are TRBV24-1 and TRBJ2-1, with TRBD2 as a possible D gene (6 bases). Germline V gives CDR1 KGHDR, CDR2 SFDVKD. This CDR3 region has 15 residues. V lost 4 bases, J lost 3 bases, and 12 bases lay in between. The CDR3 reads CATSDRDSFYNEQFF. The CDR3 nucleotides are TGTGCCACCAGTGACCGGGACTCCTTCTACAATGAGCAGTTCTTC.

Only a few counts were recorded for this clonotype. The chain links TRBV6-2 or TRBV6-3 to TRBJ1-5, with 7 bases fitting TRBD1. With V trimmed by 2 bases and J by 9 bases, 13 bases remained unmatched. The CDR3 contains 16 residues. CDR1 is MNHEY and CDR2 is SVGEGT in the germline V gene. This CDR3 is CASSYPTGRALGPQHF. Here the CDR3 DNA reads TGTGCCAGCAGTTACCCGACAGGGAGGGCCTTAGGGCCCCAGCATTTT.

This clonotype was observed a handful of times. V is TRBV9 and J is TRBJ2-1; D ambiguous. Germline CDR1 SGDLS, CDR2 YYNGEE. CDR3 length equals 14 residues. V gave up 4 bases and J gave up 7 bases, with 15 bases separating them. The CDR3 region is CASSITGGANEQFF. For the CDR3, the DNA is TGTGCCAGCAGCATAACGGGCGGTGCGAATGAGCAGTTCTTC.

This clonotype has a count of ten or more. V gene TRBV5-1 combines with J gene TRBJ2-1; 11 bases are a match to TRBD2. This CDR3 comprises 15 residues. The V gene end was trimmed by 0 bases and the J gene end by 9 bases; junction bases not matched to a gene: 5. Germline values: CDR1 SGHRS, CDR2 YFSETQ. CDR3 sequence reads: CASSLGLAGGAEQFF. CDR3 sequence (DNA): TGCGCCAGCAGCTTGGGGCTAGCGGGAGGAGCTGAGCAGTTCTTC.

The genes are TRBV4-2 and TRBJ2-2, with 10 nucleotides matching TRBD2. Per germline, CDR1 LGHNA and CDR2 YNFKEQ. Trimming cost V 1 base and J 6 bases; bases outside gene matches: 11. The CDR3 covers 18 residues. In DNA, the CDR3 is TGTGCCAGCAGCCAAGCCGGGACTAGCGAGGTTTATGCCGGGGAGCTGTTTTTT. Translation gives CASSQAGTSEVYAGELFF.

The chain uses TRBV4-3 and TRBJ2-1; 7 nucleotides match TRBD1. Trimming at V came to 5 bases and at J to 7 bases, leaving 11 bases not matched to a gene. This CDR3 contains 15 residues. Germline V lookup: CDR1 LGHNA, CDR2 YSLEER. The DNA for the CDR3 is TGCGCCAGCAGCTATCTTGACAGGGTCGGGAATGAGCAGTTCTTC. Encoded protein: CASSYLDRVGNEQFF.

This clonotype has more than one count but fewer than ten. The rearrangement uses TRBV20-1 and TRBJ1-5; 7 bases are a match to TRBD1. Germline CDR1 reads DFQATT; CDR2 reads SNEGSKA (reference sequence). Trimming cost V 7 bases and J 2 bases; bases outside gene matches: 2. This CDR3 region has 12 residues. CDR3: CSVQGGNQPQHF. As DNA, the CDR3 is TGCAGTGTTCAGGGGGGCAATCAGCCCCAGCATTTT.

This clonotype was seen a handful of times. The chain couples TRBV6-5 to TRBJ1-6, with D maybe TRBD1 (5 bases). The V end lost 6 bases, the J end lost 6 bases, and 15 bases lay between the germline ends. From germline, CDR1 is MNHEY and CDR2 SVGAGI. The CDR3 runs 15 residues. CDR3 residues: CASRNYDSRNSPLHF. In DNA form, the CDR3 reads TGTGCCAGCAGAAACTACGACAGCCGTAATTCACCCCTCCACTTT.

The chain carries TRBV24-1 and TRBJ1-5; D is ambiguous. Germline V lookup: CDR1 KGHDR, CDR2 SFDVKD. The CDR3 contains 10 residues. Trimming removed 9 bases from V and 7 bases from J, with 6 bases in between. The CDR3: CATDDQPQHF. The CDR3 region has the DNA TGTGCCACCGACGACCAGCCCCAGCATTTT.

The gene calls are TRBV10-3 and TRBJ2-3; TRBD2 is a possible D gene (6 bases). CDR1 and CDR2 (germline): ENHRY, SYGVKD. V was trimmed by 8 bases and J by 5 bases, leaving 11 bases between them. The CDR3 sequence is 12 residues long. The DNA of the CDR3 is TGTGCCATCGGCGGGGTTCAAGATACGCAGTATTTT. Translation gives CAIGGVQDTQYF.

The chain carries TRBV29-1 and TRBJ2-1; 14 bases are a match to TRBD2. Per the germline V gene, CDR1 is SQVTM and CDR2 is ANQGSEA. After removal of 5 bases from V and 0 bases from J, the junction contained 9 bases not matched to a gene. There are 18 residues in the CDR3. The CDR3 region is CSVLPRLAGGISYNEQFF. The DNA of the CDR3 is TGCAGCGTTCTACCAAGACTAGCGGGAGGGATCTCCTACAATGAGCAGTTCTTC.

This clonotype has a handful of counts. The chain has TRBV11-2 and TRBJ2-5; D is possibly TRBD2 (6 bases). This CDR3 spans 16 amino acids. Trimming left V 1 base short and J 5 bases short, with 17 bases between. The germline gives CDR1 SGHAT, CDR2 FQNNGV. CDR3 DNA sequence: TGTGCCAGCAGCTTAGGCGGGACCCTTGACGGTGAGACCCAGTACTTC. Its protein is CASSLGGTLDGETQYF.

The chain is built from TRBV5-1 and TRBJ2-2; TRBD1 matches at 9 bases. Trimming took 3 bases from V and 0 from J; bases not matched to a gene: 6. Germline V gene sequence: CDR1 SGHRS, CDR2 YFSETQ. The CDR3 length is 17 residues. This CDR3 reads CASSSGTGSPNTGELFF. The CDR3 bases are TGCGCCAGCAGCTCCGGGACAGGGTCCCCGAACACCGGGGAGCTGTTTTTT. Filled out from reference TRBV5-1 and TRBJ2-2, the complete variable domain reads KAGVTQTPRYLIKTRGQQVTLSCSPISGHRSVSWYQQTPGQGLQFLFEYFSETQRNKGNFPGRFSGRQFSNSRSEMNVSTLELGDSALYLCASSSGTGSPNTGELFFGEGSRLTVL.

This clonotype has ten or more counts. This CDR3 reads CAISERIDSFYGYTF. The CDR3 region has the DNA TGTGCCATCAGTGAGAGAATTGACAGCTTCTATGGCTACACCTTC. J is TRBJ1-2 and V is TRBV10-3; TRBD1 might be the D (5 bases). Looked up from germline, CDR1 is ENHRY and CDR2 is SYGVKD. This CDR3 has 15 amino acids. V lost 2 bases and J lost 4, with 14 bases in between.

CDR3 nucleotides: TGTGCCAGCAGTTTTCGGGACAGGGGGGCCTACGAGCAGTACTTC. Translated: CASSFRDRGAYEQYF. The chain recombines TRBV6-6 with TRBJ2-7, with 11 positions matching TRBD1. Trimming took 4 bases from V and 2 from J; bases not matched to a gene: 4. This CDR3 has 15 amino acids. From germline, CDR1 is MNHNY and CDR2 SVGAGI (reference sequence).

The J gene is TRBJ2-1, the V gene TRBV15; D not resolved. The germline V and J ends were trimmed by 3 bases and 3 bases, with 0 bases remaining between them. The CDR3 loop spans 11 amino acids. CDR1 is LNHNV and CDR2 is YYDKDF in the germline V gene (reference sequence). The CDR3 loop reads CATSSYNEQFF. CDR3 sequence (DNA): TGTGCCACCAGCAGCTACAATGAGCAGTTCTTC.

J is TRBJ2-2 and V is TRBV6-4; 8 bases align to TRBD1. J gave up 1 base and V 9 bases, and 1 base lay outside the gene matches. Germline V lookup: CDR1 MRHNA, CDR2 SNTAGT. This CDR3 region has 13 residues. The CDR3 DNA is TGTGCCAGTGACAGGGGGAACACCGGGGAGCTGTTTTTT. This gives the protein CASDRGNTGELFF.

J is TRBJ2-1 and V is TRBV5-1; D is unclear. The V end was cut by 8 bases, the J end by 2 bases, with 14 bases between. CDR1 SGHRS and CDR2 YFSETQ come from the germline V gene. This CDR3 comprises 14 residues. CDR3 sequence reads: CASSPLGPYNEQFF. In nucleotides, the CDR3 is TGCGCCAGTAGTCCTTTAGGCCCCTACAATGAGCAGTTCTTC.

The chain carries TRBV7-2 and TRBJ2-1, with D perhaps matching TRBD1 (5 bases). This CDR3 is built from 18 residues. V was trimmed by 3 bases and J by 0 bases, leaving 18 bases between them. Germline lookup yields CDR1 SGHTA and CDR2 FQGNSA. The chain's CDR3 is CASSFPGHQKGSYNEQFF. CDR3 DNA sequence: TGTGCCAGCAGCTTCCCAGGGCACCAAAAGGGCTCCTACAATGAGCAGTTCTTC.

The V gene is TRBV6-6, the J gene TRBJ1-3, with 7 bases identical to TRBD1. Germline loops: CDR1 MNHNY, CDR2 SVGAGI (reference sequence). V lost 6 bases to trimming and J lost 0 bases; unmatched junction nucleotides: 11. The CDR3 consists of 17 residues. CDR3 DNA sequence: TGTGCCAGCAGCCAGGGGACGGGACAGAGCTCTGGAAACACCATATATTTT. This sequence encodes CASSQGTGQSSGNTIYF.

Here the CDR3 reads CASSFRGEADTQYF. As DNA, the CDR3 is TGTGCCAGCAGCTTCCGGGGGGAGGCAGATACGCAGTATTTT. V is TRBV7-9 and J is TRBJ2-3; 7 nucleotides match TRBD2. CDR1 and CDR2 from the germline V gene are SEHNR and FQNEAQ (reference sequence). V dropped 3 bases and J dropped 4; count of bases not matched to a gene: 4. There are 14 residues in the CDR3.